Included here is one T cell receptor beta chain sequence, with context. The antigen is undetermined. This sample was included in a study of OX40 agonist ivuxolimab in advanced cancers. Regarding the study as a whole: More expanded clones were found, on average, in CD8+ than in CD4+ T cells. Some of the nonresponding patients also showed low levels of normalized T-cell clonal expansion.

The repertoire was sequenced with immunoSEQ multiplex PCR; TCRdb's copy has only in-frame clones and lacks some. The sample records over 80,000 clones, about four fifths being singletons. The sequence derives from an adult with an advanced solid tumor such as melanoma, head and neck, liver or kidney cancer. The source material was CD4+ or CD8+ T cells sorted from blood, sampled in a trial of the OX40 agonist ivuxolimab.

CDR3 loop: CASSQGQGLNYGYTF. CDR3 coding DNA: TGCGCCAGCAGCCAGGGACAGGGGTTAAACTATGGCTACACCTTC. The chain has TRBV4-3 and TRBJ1-2; 10 bases are a match to TRBD1. This CDR3 contains 15 residues. Trimming removed 3 bases from V and 2 bases from J; junction bases left unmatched: 3. Germline V CDR1 and CDR2: LGHNA, YSLEER.